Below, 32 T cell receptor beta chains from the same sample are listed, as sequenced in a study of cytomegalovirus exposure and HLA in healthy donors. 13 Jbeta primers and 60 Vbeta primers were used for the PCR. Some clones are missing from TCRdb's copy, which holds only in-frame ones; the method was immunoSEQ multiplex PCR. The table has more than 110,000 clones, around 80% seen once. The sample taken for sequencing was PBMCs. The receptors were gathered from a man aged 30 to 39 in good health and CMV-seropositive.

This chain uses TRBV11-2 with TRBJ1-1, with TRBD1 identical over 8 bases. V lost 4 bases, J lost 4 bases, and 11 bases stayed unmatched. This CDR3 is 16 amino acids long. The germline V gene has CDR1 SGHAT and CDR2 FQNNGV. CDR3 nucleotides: TGTGCCAGCAGCTCTCGAGCAGGGGGCACAGGCACTGAAGCTTTCTTT. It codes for CASSSRAGGTGTEAFF.

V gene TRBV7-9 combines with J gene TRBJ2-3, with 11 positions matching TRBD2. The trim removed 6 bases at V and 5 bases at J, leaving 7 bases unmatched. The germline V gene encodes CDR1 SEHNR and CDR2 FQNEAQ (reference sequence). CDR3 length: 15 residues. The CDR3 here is CASRLLAGVIDTQYF. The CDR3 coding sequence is TGTGCCAGCAGATTACTAGCGGGAGTAATAGATACGCAGTATTTT.

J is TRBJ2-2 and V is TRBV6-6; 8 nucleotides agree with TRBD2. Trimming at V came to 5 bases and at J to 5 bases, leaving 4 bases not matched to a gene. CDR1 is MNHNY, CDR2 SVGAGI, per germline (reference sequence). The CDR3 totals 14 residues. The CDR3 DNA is TGTGCCAGCAGTCCCGGGACTAGTACCGGGGAGCTGTTTTTT. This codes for CASSPGTSTGELFF.

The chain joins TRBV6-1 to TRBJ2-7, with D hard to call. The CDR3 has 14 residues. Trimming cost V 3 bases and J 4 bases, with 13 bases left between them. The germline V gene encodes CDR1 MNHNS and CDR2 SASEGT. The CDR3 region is CASSELGTGYEQYF. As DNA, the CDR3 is TGTGCCAGCAGTGAGCTTGGCACGGGTTACGAGCAGTACTTC.

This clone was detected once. The CDR3 sequence: CASSDLSGIGRTYEQYF. CDR3 coding DNA: TGCGCCAGCAGTGACTTATCAGGGATAGGTCGGACCTACGAGCAGTACTTC. V and J are TRBV10-1 and TRBJ2-7, with TRBD1 as a possible D gene (5 bases). V shed 3 bases and J shed 2 bases, with 20 bases lying between them. The germline V gene encodes CDR1 WNHNN and CDR2 SYGVQD (reference sequence). The CDR3 loop spans 17 amino acids.

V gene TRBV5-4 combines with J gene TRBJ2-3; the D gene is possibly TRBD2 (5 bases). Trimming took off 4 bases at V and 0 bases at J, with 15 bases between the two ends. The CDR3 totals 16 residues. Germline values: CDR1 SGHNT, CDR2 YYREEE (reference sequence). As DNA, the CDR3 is TGTGCCAGCAGCACACCGGGAATCCCTAGCACAGATACGCAGTATTTT. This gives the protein CASSTPGIPSTDTQYF.

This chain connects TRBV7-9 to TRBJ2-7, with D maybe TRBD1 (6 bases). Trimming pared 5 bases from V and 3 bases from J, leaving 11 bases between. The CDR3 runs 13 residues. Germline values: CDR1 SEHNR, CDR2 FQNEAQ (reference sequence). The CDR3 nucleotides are TGTGCCAGCAGCCCCGGACAGCGCTACGAGCAGTACTTC. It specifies CASSPGQRYEQYF. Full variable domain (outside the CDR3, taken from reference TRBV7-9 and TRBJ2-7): DTGVSQNPRHKITKRGQNVTFRCDPISEHNRLYWYRQTLGQGPEFLTYFQNEAQLEKSRLLSDRFSAERPKGSFSTLEIQRTEQGDSAMYLCASSPGQRYEQYFGPGTRLTVT.

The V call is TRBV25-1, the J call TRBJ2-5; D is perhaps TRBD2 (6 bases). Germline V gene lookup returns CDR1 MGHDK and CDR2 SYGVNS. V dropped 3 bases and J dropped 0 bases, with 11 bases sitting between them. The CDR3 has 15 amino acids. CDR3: CASSDHRGYQETQYF. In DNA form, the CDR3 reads TGTGCCAGCAGTGATCACCGGGGGTACCAAGAGACCCAGTACTTC.

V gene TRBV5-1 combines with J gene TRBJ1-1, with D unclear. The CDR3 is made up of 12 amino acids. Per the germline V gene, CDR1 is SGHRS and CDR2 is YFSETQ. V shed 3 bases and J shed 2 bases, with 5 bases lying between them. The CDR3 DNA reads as TGCGCCAGCAGCTCCAGAAACACTGAAGCTTTCTTT. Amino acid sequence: CASSSRNTEAFF.

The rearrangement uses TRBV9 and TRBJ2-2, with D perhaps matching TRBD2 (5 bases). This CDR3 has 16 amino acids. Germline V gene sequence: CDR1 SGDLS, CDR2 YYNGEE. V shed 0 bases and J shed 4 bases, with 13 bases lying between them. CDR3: CASSVASGSITGELFF. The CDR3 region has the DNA TGTGCCAGCAGCGTAGCGAGCGGTTCTATCACCGGGGAGCTGTTTTTT.

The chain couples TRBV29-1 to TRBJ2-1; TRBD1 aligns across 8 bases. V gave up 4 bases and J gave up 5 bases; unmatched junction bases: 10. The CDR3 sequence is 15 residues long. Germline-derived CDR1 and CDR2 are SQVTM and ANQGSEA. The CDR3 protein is CSVAPTTGVDNEQFF. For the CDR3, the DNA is TGCAGCGTTGCCCCCACGACAGGGGTGGACAATGAGCAGTTCTTC.

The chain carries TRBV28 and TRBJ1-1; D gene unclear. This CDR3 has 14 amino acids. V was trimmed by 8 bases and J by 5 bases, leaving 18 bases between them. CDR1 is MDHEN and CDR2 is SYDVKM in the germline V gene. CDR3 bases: TGTGCCAGCGCCGAGAGACTGGTCGAGACTGAAGCTTTCTTT. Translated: CASAERLVETEAFF.

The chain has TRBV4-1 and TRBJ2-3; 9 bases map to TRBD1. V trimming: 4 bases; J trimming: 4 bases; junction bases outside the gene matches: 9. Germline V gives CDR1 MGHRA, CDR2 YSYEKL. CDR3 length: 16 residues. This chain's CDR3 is CASSRTGQGWADTQYF. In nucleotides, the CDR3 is TGCGCCAGCAGCCGCACGGGACAGGGTTGGGCAGATACGCAGTATTTT.

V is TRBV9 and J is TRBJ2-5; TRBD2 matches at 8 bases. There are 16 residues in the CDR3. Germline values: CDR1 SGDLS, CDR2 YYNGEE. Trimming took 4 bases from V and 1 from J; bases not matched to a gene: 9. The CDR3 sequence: CASSTQRGYSQETQYF. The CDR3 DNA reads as TGTGCCAGCAGCACCCAGCGGGGGTACTCCCAAGAGACCCAGTACTTC.

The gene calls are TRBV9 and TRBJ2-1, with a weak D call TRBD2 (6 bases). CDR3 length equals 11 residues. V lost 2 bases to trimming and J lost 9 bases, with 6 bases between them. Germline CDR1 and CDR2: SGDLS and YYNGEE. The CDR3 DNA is TGTGCCAGCAGCGTGGAGGGTGAGCAGTTCTTC. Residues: CASSVEGEQFF.

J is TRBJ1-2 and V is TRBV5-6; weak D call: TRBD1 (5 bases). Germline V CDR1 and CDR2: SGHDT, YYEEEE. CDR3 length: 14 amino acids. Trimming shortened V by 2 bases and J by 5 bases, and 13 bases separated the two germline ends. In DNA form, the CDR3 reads TGTGCCAGCAGCTTCCCCGGGGGTGGATATGGCTACACCTTC. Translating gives CASSFPGGGYGYTF.

CDR3 sequence: CASSGANRQGEQFF. Here the CDR3 DNA reads TGTGCCAGCTCGGGGGCGAACAGGCAGGGTGAGCAGTTCTTC. The chain uses TRBV18 and TRBJ2-1, with a possible D match to TRBD1 (6 bases). The CDR3 is made up of 14 amino acids. From germline, CDR1 is KGHSH and CDR2 LQKENI. V was cut by 6 bases and J by 9 bases, with 18 bases left in between.

The CDR3 DNA follows: TGTGCCAGCAGCCCTTCGGAGGGGCGGGGACCCCTCCACTTT. This codes for CASSPSEGRGPLHF. The gene calls are TRBV9 and TRBJ1-6; D possibly corresponds to TRBD1 (5 bases). Germline V gene lookup returns CDR1 SGDLS and CDR2 YYNGEE. The CDR3 totals 14 residues. Trimming removed 4 bases at V and 12 bases at J, with 17 bases between.

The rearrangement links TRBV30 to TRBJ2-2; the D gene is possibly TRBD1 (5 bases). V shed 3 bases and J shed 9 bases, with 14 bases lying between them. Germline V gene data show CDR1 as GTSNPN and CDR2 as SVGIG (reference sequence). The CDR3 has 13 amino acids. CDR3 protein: CAWSRGHRRELFF. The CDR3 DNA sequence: TGTGCCTGGAGCCGTGGCCACAGGCGGGAGCTGTTTTTT.

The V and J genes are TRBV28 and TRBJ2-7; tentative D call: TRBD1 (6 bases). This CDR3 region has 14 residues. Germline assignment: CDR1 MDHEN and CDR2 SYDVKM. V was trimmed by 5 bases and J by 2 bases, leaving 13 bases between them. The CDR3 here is CASSVDSQAYEQYF. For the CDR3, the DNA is TGTGCCAGCAGTGTGGACAGCCAGGCCTACGAGCAGTACTTC.

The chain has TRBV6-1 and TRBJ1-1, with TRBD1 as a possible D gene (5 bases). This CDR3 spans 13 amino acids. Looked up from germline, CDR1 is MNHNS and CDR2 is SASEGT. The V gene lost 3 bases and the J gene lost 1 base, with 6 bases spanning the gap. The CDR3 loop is CASSDRANTEAFF. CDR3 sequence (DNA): TGTGCCAGCAGTGACAGGGCGAACACTGAAGCTTTCTTT.

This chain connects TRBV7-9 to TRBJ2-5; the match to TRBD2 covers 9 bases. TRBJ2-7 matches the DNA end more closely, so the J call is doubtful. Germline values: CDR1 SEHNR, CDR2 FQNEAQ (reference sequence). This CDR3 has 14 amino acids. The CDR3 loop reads CASSLSSGSHEQYF. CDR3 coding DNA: TGTGCCAGCAGCTTGAGTAGCGGGAGCCACGAGCAGTACTTC.

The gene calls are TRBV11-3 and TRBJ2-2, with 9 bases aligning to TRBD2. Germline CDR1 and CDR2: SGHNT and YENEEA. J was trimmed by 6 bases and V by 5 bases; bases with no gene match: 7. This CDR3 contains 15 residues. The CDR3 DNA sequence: TGTGCCAGCAGCGCCCGGTCTAGCGGGGCCGGGGAGCTGTTTTTT. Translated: CASSARSSGAGELFF.

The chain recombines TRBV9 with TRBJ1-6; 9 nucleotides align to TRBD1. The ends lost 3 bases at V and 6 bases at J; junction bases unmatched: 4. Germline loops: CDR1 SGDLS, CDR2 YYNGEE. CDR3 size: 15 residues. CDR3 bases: TGTGCCAGCAGCGCGCCGGGACAGGGTAATTCACCCCTCCACTTT. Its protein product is CASSAPGQGNSPLHF.

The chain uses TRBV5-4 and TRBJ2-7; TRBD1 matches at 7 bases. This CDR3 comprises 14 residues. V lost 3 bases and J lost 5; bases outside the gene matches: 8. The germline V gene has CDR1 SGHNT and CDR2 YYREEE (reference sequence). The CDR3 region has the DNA TGTGCCAGCAGCTCCCGGGACAGATCCCACGAGCAGTACTTC. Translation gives CASSSRDRSHEQYF.

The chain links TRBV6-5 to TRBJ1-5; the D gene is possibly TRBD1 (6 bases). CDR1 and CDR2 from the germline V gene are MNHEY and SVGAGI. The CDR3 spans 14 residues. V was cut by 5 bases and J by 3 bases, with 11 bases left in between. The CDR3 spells CASSPDRNNQPQHF. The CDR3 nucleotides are TGTGCCAGCAGTCCGGACAGAAACAATCAGCCCCAGCATTTT.

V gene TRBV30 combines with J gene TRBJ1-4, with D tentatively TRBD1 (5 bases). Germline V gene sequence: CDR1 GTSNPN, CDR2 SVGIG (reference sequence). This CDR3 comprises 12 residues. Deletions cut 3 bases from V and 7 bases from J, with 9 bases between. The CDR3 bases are TGTGCCTGGAGCAGGGCACGTGAAAAACTGTTTTTT. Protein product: CAWSRAREKLFF.

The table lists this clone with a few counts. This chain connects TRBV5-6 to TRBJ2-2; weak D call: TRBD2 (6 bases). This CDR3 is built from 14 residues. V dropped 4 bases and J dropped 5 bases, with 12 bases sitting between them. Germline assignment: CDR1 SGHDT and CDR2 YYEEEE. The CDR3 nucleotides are TGTGCCAGCAGCGTTTGGGCGGGGACCGGGGAGCTGTTTTTT. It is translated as CASSVWAGTGELFF.

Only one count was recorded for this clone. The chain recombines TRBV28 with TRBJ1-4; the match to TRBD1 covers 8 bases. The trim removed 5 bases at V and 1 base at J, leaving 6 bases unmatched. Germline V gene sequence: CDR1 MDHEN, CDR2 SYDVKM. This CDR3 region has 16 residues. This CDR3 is CASSPGTGRTNEKLFF. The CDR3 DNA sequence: TGTGCCAGCAGTCCCGGGACAGGCCGAACTAATGAAAAACTGTTTTTT.

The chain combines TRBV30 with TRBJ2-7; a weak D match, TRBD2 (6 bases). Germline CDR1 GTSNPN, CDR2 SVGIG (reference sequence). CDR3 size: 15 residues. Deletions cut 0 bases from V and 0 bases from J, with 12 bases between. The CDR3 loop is CAWSVVFGSSYEQYF. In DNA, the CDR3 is TGTGCCTGGAGTGTAGTCTTCGGGAGCTCCTACGAGCAGTACTTC.

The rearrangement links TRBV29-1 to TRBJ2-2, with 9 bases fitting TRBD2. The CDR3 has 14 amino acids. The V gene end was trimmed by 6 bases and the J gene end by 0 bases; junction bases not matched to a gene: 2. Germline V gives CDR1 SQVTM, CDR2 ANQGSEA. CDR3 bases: TGCAGCGTGGCGGGGGGGCCGAACACCGGGGAGCTGTTTTTT. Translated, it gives CSVAGGPNTGELFF.

The CDR3 bases are TGCTCAAGTGGGACAGCTAGCAATCAGCCCCAGCATTTT. This codes for CSSGTASNQPQHF. The chain recombines TRBV29-1 with TRBJ1-5, with TRBD1 matching 7 bases. The V gene's germline CDR1 is SQVTM and CDR2 ANQGSEA. CDR3 length: 13 amino acids.